These 19 T cell receptor beta chains were all obtained from the same sample, sequenced in a study of blood T cell repertoires in COVID-19. Produced via immunoSEQ multiplex PCR; TCRdb's table is partial and in-frame only. The sample carries about 260,000 clones, 80% to 90% recorded once. The sequenced material came from PBMCs or T cells enriched from blood (not recorded which). The receptors stem from a middle-aged man who had been exposed to COVID-19.

A few counts support this clone. This chain joins TRBV2 and TRBJ2-2, with 8 bases aligning to TRBD1. The germline V gene encodes CDR1 SNHLY and CDR2 FYNNEI. The CDR3 covers 16 residues. The V and J ends lost 7 bases and 1 base, in that order; junction bases with no gene match: 8. The DNA for the CDR3 is TGTGCCAGCACTTCCTCCGGGACAGGGAACACCGGGGAGCTGTTTTTT. It encodes CASTSSGTGNTGELFF.

The chain carries TRBV5-1 and TRBJ1-1; perhaps TRBD1 as D (5 bases). V was clipped by 1 base and J by 0 bases, with 13 bases between them. Per the germline V gene, CDR1 is SGHRS and CDR2 is YFSETQ. The CDR3 loop spans 16 amino acids. CDR3 protein: CASSLQPGLLNTEAFF. The CDR3 nucleotides are TGCGCCAGCAGCTTGCAACCAGGGCTTTTGAACACTGAAGCTTTCTTT.

As DNA, the CDR3 is TGTGCCAGCAGCCAAGTTTCTAGAGGCCAAGAGACCCAGTACTTC. Amino acids: CASSQVSRGQETQYF. This chain links TRBV3-1 (or the pseudogene TRBV3-2) with TRBJ2-5, with no clear D. The V gene's germline CDR1 is LGHDT and CDR2 YNNKEL (reference sequence). Trimming left V 1 base short and J 1 base short, with 10 bases between. The CDR3 contains 15 residues.

The chain employs TRBV28 and TRBJ1-1; D is unresolved. Deletions cut 5 bases from V and 5 bases from J, with 18 bases between. The CDR3 is made up of 15 amino acids. The V gene's germline CDR1 is MDHEN and CDR2 SYDVKM. CDR3 sequence (DNA): TGTGCCAGCAGTCCCCCGACGCGGGGTTGGACTGAAGCTTTCTTT. Its translation: CASSPPTRGWTEAFF.

The gene calls are TRBV12-3 or TRBV12-4 and TRBJ1-1; no definite D call. The CDR3 has 13 residues. The V and J ends lost 6 bases and 1 base respectively, with 9 bases between them. The CDR3 nucleotides are TGTGCCAGCAGGCGAACAGAGAACACTGAAGCTTTCTTT. Amino acid sequence: CASRRTENTEAFF.

The chain uses TRBV4-1 and TRBJ2-2, with D possibly matching TRBD2 (5 bases). From germline, CDR1 is MGHRA and CDR2 YSYEKL. Trimming cost V 4 bases and J 6 bases, with 15 bases left between them. The CDR3 is made up of 15 amino acids. The CDR3 nucleotides read TGCGCCAGCAGCCCGCTAGCCAGAGTATCCGGGGAGCTGTTTTTT. Protein sequence: CASSPLARVSGELFF.

The V and J genes are TRBV5-1 and TRBJ1-5; 7 bases match TRBD1. The V gene end was trimmed by 4 bases and the J gene end by 5 bases; junction bases not matched to a gene: 6. The CDR3 extends over 14 amino acids. In germline, CDR1 is SGHRS, CDR2 YFSETQ. CDR3 in amino acids: CASSVTGVDQPQHF. DNA of the CDR3: TGCGCCAGCAGCGTAACAGGGGTGGATCAGCCCCAGCATTTT.

The CDR3 bases are TGTGCCAGCAGCTTAGGAGGAGTCTACGAGCAGTACGTC. Its protein product is CASSLGGVYEQYV. The chain employs TRBV7-2 and TRBJ2-7; D is ambiguous. This CDR3 has 13 residues. Germline values: CDR1 SGHTA, CDR2 FQGNSA. The germline V and J ends were trimmed by 1 base and 3 bases, with 7 bases remaining between them.

The chain has TRBV9 and TRBJ2-3; a possible D gene is TRBD1 (6 bases). The germline CDR1 and CDR2 sequences are SGDLS and YYNGEE. The CDR3 runs 15 residues. V was shortened by 3 bases and J by 0 bases, with 11 bases between the two germline ends. The CDR3 coding sequence is TGTGCCAGCAGCGCACAGGGCGGGAGCACAGATACGCAGTATTTT. Translated, it gives CASSAQGGSTDTQYF.

This chain joins TRBV5-4 and TRBJ2-3; 13 bases are shared with TRBD2. The germline V gene encodes CDR1 SGHNT and CDR2 YYREEE (reference sequence). The CDR3 spans 17 residues. V was clipped by 4 bases and J by 2 bases; unmatched bases: 7. The CDR3 nucleotides are TGTGCCAGCAGCCCACCGGGACTAGCGGGATTCACAGATACGCAGTATTTT. It translates to CASSPPGLAGFTDTQYF. Looking up the rest from reference TRBV5-4 and TRBJ2-3 gives the full variable domain: ETGVTQSPTHLIKTRGQQVTLRCSSQSGHNTVSWYQQALGQGPQFIFQYYREEENGRGNFPPRFSGLQFPNYSSELNVNALELDDSALYLCASSPPGLAGFTDTQYFGPGTRLTVL.

This clone was counted a single time. J is TRBJ2-3 and V is TRBV28, with 7 bases aligning to TRBD1. Germline V gene sequence: CDR1 MDHEN, CDR2 SYDVKM. The junction had 8 bases not matched to a gene; V was cut back by 7 bases and J by 4 bases. The CDR3 is 14 amino acids. Written as DNA, the CDR3 is TGTGCCAGCACCCCGACAGGGTTTGCAGATACGCAGTATTTT. Its protein is CASTPTGFADTQYF.

The chain employs TRBV30 and TRBJ1-4; D is perhaps TRBD1 (5 bases). The germline V gene has CDR1 GTSNPN and CDR2 SVGIG (reference sequence). Trimming cost V 2 bases and J 5 bases, with 15 bases left between them. CDR3 length equals 15 residues. Here the CDR3 reads CAWSLKGARNEKLFF. The CDR3 DNA reads TGTGCCTGGAGTCTCAAAGGGGCAAGAAATGAAAAACTGTTTTTT.

The V and J genes are TRBV5-1 and TRBJ1-1, with 9 bases lining up with TRBD1. The CDR3 is 15 residues long. V lost 4 bases to trimming and J lost 2 bases; unmatched junction nucleotides: 6. Germline V gene lookup returns CDR1 SGHRS and CDR2 YFSETQ. The CDR3 region is CASSVGDRANTEAFF. CDR3 bases: TGCGCCAGCAGCGTGGGGGACAGGGCAAACACTGAAGCTTTCTTT.

V and J are TRBV9 and TRBJ2-2, with D perhaps TRBD1 (5 bases). This CDR3 has 17 amino acids. The germline CDR1 and CDR2 sequences are SGDLS and YYNGEE. Trimming cost V 4 bases and J 4 bases, with 20 bases left between them. The CDR3 spells CASSTSVAQARTGELFF. In DNA form, the CDR3 reads TGTGCCAGCAGCACGTCCGTTGCACAGGCTCGCACCGGGGAGCTGTTTTTT.

The CDR3 sequence: CASSLAGHSYEQYV. CDR3 sequence (DNA): TGTGCCAGCAGCTTAGCGGGACACTCCTACGAGCAGTACGTC. The chain is built from TRBV7-8 and TRBJ2-7, with a tentative D call TRBD1 (6 bases). The CDR3 consists of 14 residues. The germline V gene encodes CDR1 SGHVS and CDR2 FQNEAQ. V dropped 0 bases and J dropped 0 bases, with 6 bases sitting between them.

This sequence joins TRBV7-2 and TRBJ2-7; 7 positions match TRBD2. The ends lost 0 bases at V and 3 bases at J; junction bases unmatched: 8. CDR1 is SGHTA and CDR2 is FQGNSA in the germline V gene. The CDR3 totals 16 residues. The CDR3: CASSLALLAGNYEQYF. The CDR3 nucleotides read TGTGCCAGCAGCTTAGCGTTATTAGCGGGCAACTACGAGCAGTACTTC.

The chain recombines TRBV11-2 with TRBJ2-5; 10 nucleotides agree with TRBD1. Losses at the gene ends were 5 bases for V and 5 bases for J; bases not matched to a gene: 11. The CDR3 is 16 amino acids. CDR1 SGHAT and CDR2 FQNNGV come from the germline V gene. Written as DNA, the CDR3 is TGTGCCAGCAGCCGTCCGCCGACAGGGGGCGGGGAGACCCAGTACTTC. This codes for CASSRPPTGGGETQYF. Combining the CDR3 with reference TRBV11-2 and TRBJ2-5 gives the whole variable domain EAGVAQSPRYKIIEKRQSVAFWCNPISGHATLYWYQQILGQGPKLLIQFQNNGVVDDSQLPKDRFSAERLKGVDSTLKIQPAKLEDSAVYLCASSRPPTGGGETQYFGPGTRLLVL.

The chain employs TRBV2 and TRBJ1-2; no clear D gene. Trimming left V 3 bases short and J 0 bases short, with 11 bases between. Per germline, CDR1 SNHLY and CDR2 FYNNEI. This CDR3 contains 15 residues. The CDR3 DNA follows: TGTGCCAGCAGTGAGAGGATTCGCACTAACTATGGCTACACCTTC. This encodes CASSERIRTNYGYTF. The variable domain in full, completed from reference TRBV2 and TRBJ1-2, reads EPEVTQTPSHQVTQMGQEVILRCVPISNHLYFYWYRQILGQKVEFLVSFYNNEISEKSEIFDDQFSVERPDGSNFTLKIRSTKLEDSAMYFCASSERIRTNYGYTFGSGTRLTVV.

This rearrangement joins TRBV10-3 to TRBJ2-7, with D possibly matching TRBD1 (6 bases). Germline values: CDR1 ENHRY, CDR2 SYGVKD. The CDR3 loop spans 16 amino acids. Trimming took off 4 bases at V and 0 bases at J, with 16 bases between the two ends. The CDR3 here is CAISGADSRSSYEQYV. CDR3 sequence (DNA): TGTGCCATCAGTGGAGCGGACAGCAGAAGCTCCTACGAGCAGTACGTC.